The rows below give T cell receptor beta chains drawn from one sample of a study of blood T cell repertoires in COVID-19. The table came from immunoSEQ multiplex PCR; TCRdb's copy has only in-frame clones and leaves some out. The sample holds 250,000 or so clones; approximately 90% are singletons and the top ten take approximately 2.4%. Sequenced sample: peripheral blood. The receptors originated from a man younger than 40 with COVID-19, enrolled during active disease. The CDR3 runs from the conserved cysteine through the conserved F or W. D genes are given only for firm matches. Clone size is stated in some rows and not others, as once, few, many or a class when expanded.

D gene	J gene	V gene	clone size	CDR3 protein	CDR3 DNA
TRBD2	TRBJ2-5	TRBV5-1	.	CASSPGTSGLYQETQYF	TGCGCCAGCAGCCCAGGGACTAGCGGACTGTACCAAGAGACCCAGTACTTC
.	TRBJ1-1	TRBV4-3	once	CASSQDDGGNAEAFF	TGCGCCAGCAGCCAAGATGATGGAGGGAACGCTGAAGCTTTCTTT
.	TRBJ2-2	TRBV7-2	.	CASSPRDRPNTGELFF	TGTGCCAGCAGCCCGAGAGACAGGCCCAACACCGGGGAGCTGTTTTTT
.	TRBJ2-1	TRBV7-2	.	CASSLARPVLFGDEQFF	TGTGCCAGCAGCTTAGCGAGGCCAGTACTCTTCGGGGATGAGCAGTTCTTC
TRBD2	TRBJ2-7	TRBV6-2/TRBV6-3	few	CASSRSGGDLNEQYF	TGTGCCAGCAGCCGAAGCGGGGGGGATCTCAACGAGCAGTACTTC
TRBD1	TRBJ1-5	TRBV5-8	.	CASSSRTGYSNQPQHF	TGTGCCAGCAGCTCAAGGACAGGGTATAGCAATCAGCCCCAGCATTTT
.	TRBJ1-1	TRBV2	.	CASSLTRAGGTEAFF	TGTGCCAGCAGTCTCACGAGGGCGGGGGGCACTGAAGCTTTCTTT
.	TRBJ1-2	TRBV5-5	.	CASSLSGLYGYTF	TGTGCCAGCAGCTTGTCGGGACTTTATGGCTACACCTTC
TRBD1	TRBJ2-7	TRBV5-1	.	CASRKDRLYEQYF	TGCGCCAGCAGAAAGGACAGGCTCTACGAGCAGTACTTC
.	TRBJ1-1	TRBV7-2	.	CASSLTVRLNTEAFF	TGTGCCAGCAGCTTAACAGTCAGGTTGAACACTGAAGCTTTCTTT
.	TRBJ2-6	TRBV12-3/TRBV12-4	.	CASRTQGANVLTF	TGTGCCAGTCGAACCCAGGGGGCCAACGTCCTGACTTTC
.	TRBJ2-2	TRBV5-5	.	CASSLAGYQDTGELFF	TGTGCCAGCAGCTTGGCGGGGTATCAGGACACCGGGGAGCTGTTTTTT
TRBD1	TRBJ2-3	TRBV19	.	CASSFDRVADTQYF	TGTGCCAGTAGTTTTGACAGGGTGGCGGATACGCAGTATTTT
.	TRBJ2-7	TRBV5-1	.	CASSPGVGSGYEQYF	TGCGCCAGCAGCCCTGGTGTCGGGTCCGGCTACGAGCAGTACTTC
TRBD1	TRBJ2-3	TRBV28	.	CASSFRGLADTQYF	TGTGCCAGCAGCTTCAGGGGGTTGGCAGATACGCAGTATTTT
.	TRBJ1-1	TRBV5-4	.	CASSLAGATEAFF	TGTGCCAGCAGCTTGGCAGGGGCCACTGAAGCTTTCTTT
.	TRBJ1-5	TRBV7-2	.	CASSLQGSPNQPQHF	TGTGCCAGCAGCCTTCAGGGGTCGCCTAATCAGCCCCAGCATTTT